This TCR beta chain appears in the sequencing data of a study of Graves' ophthalmopathy and Graves' hyperthyroidism. Germline V gene lookup returns CDR1 SGHRS and CDR2 YFSETQ. The V and J ends lost 4 bases and 5 bases, in that order; junction bases with no gene match: 10. This CDR3 is 15 amino acids long. Amplification of TCR beta CDR3 regions used RNA transcripts. HTBI primers served in a first-round RT-PCR, which a second-round multiplex PCR followed. Each CDR3 protein gets one entry after TCRdb re-called the multiplex PCR reads with MiXCR. The data hold roughly 410,000 distinct CDR3 sequences, with just over 15% observed a single time.

The source material was peripheral blood. This clonotype was obtained from a woman in her late teens or twenties with stable Graves' hyperthyroidism. The chain joins TRBV5-1 to TRBJ2-7; the match to TRBD1 covers 9 bases. CDR3 sequence reads: CASSHDRGTIDEQYF. The CDR3 DNA sequence: TGCGCCAGCAGCCACGACAGGGGGACAATTGACGAGCAGTACTTC.